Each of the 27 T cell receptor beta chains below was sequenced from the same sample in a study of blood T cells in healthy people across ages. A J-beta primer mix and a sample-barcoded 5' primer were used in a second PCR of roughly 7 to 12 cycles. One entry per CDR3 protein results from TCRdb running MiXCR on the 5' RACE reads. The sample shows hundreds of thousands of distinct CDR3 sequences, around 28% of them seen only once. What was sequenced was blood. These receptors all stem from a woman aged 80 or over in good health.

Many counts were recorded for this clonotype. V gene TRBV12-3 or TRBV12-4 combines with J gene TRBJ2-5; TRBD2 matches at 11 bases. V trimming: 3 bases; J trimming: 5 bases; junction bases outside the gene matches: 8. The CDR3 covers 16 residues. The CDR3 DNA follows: TGTGCCAGCAGTTTGCGTAGCGGGGGGGCCTTGGAGACCCAGTACTTC. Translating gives CASSLRSGGALETQYF.

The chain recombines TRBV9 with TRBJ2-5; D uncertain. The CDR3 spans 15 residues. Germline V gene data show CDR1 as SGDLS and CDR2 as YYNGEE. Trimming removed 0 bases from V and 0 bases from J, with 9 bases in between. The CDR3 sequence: CASSVDAADQETQYF. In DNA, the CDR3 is TGTGCCAGCAGCGTAGATGCGGCAGACCAAGAGACCCAGTACTTC.

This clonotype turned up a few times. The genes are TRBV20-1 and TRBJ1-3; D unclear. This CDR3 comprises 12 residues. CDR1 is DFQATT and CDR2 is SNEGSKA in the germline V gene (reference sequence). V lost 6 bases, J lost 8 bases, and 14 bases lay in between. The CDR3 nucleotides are TGCAGTGCCCCCACAGTCGGGGACACCATATATTTT. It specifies CSAPTVGDTIYF.

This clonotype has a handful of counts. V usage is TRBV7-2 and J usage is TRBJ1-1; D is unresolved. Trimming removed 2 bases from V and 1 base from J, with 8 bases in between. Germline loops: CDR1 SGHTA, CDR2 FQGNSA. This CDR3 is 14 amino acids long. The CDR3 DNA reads TGTGCCAGCAGCTTATATTCCAAGAACACTGAAGCTTTCTTT. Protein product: CASSLYSKNTEAFF.

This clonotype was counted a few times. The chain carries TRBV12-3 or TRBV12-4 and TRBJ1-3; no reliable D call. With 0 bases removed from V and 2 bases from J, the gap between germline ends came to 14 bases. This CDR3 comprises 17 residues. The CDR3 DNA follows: TGTGCCAGCAGTTTAGCCCGTTTCCACGGGACTGGAAACACCATATATTTT. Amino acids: CASSLARFHGTGNTIYF.

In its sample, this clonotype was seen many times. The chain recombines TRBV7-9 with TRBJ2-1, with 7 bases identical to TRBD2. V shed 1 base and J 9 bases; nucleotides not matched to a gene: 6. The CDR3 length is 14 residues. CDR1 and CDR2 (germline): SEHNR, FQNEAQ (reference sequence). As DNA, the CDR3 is TGTGCCAGCAGCTTAGAGGGAGGGGAGCCTGAGCAGTTCTTC. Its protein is CASSLEGGEPEQFF.

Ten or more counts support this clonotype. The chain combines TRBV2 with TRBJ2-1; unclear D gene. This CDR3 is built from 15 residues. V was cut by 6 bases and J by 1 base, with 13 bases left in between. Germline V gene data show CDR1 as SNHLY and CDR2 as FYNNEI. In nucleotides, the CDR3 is TGTGCCAGCAGCCCAGTTGCTGGGTCCTACAATGAGCAGTTCTTC. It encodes CASSPVAGSYNEQFF.

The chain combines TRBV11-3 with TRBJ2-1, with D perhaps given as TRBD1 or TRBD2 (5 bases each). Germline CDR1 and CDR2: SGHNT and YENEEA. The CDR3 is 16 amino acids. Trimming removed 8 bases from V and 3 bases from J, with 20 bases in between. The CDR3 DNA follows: TGTGCCAGCTCACTCGAGGGGCAGGTGCTCTACAATGAGCAGTTCTTC. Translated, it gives CASSLEGQVLYNEQFF.

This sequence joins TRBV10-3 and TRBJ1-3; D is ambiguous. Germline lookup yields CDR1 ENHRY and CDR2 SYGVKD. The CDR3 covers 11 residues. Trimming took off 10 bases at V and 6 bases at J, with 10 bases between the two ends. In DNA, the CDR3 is TGTGCCACCGCTGGATCAAACACCATATATTTT. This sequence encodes CATAGSNTIYF.

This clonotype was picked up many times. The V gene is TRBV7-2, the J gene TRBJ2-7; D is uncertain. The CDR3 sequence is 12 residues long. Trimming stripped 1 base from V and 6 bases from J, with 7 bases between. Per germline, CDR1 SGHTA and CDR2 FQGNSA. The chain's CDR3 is CASSLVSPEQYF. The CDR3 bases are TGTGCCAGCAGCTTAGTTAGCCCCGAGCAGTACTTC.

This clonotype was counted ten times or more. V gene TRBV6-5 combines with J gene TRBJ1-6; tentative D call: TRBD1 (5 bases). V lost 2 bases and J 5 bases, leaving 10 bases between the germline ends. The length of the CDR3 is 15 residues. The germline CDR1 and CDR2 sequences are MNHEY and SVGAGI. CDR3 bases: TGTGCCAGCAGTTACGAGACAGCCGATAATTCACCCCTCCACTTT. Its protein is CASSYETADNSPLHF.

CDR3 protein: CASSLGALGTEAFF. The CDR3 DNA reads TGTGCCAGCAGCTTGGGGGCCCTGGGCACTGAAGCTTTCTTT. The V gene is TRBV7-9, the J gene TRBJ1-1; possibly TRBD1 for D (6 bases). Germline V gene lookup returns CDR1 SEHNR and CDR2 FQNEAQ (reference sequence). The V gene lost 3 bases and the J gene lost 4 bases, with 12 bases spanning the gap. CDR3 size: 14 residues.

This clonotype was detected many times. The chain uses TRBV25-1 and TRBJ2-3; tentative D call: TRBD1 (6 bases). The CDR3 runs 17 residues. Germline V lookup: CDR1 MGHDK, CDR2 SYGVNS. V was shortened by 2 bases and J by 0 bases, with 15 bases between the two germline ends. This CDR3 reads CASSERFRGASTDTQYF. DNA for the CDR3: TGTGCCAGCAGTGAAAGGTTCAGGGGAGCCAGCACAGATACGCAGTATTTT. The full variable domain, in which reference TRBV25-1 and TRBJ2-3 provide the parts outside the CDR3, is EADIYQTPRYLVIGTGKKITLECSQTMGHDKMYWYQQDPGMELHLIHYSYGVNSTEKGDLSSESTVSRIRTEHFPLTLESARPSHTSQYLCASSERFRGASTDTQYFGPGTRLTVL.

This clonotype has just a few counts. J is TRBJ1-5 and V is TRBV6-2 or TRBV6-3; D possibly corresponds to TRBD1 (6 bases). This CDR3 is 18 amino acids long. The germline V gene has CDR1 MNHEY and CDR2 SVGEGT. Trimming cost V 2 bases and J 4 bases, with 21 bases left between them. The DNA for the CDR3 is TGTGCCAGCAGTTACCAACCGTGGACAGTAAGAAATAATCAGCCCCAGCATTTT. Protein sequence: CASSYQPWTVRNNQPQHF.

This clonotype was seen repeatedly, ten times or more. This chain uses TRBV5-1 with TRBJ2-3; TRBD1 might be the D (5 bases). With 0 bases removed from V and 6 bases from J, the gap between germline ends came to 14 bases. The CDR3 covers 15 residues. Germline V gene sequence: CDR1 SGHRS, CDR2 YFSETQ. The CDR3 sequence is CASSLANQGVDTQYF. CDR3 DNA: TGCGCCAGCAGCTTGGCCAATCAAGGGGTGGATACGCAGTATTTT.

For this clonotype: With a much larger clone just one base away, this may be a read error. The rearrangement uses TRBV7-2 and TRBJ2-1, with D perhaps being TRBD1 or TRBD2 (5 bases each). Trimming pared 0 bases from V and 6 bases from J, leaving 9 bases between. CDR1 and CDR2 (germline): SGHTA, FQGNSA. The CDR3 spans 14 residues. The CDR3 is CASSLAVGGNEQFF. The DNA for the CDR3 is TGTGCCAGCAGCTTAGCGGTTGGGGGCAATGAGCAGTTCTTC.

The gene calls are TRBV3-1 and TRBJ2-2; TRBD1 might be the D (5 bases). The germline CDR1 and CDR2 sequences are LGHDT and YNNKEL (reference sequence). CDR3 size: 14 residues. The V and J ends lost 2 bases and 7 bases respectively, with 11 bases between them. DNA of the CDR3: TGTGCCAGCAGCCAATATCAAGGGGTCGGGGAGCTGTTTTTT. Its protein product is CASSQYQGVGELFF.

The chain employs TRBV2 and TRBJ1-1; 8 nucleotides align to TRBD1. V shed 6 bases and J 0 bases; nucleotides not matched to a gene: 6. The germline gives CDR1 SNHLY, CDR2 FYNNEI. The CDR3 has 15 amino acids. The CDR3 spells CASRGTGYMNTEAFF. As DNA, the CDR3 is TGTGCCAGCAGAGGGACAGGTTACATGAACACTGAAGCTTTCTTT.

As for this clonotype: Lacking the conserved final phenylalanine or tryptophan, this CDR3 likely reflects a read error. The CDR3 loop is CASSGGLGIAKNIQYY. In DNA form, the CDR3 reads TGCGCCAGCAGCGGGGGGTTGGGGATAGCCAAAAACATTCAGTACTAC. The chain carries TRBV5-1 and TRBJ2-4; tentative D call: TRBD2 (6 bases). V dropped 4 bases and J dropped 0 bases, with 14 bases sitting between them. CDR1 SGHRS and CDR2 YFSETQ come from the germline V gene. The CDR3 loop spans 16 amino acids.

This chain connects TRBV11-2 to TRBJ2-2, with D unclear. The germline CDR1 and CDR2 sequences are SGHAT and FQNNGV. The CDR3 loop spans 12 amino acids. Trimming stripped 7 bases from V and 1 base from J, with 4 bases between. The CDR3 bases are TGTGCCAGCATTGTGAACACCGGGGAGCTGTTTTTT. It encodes CASIVNTGELFF.

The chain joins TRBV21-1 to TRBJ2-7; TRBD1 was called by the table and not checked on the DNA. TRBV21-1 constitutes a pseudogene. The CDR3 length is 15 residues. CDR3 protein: CASSKRRTDSCEQYF. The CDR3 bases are TGTGCCAGCAGCAAGCGGCGGACAGATTCCTGCGAGCAGTACTTC.

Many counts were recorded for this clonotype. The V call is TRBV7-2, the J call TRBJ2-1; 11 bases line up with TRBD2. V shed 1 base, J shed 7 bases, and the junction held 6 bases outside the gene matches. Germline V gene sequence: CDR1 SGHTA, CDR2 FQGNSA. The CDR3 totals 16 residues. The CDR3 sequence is CASSLVPSGGRNEQFF. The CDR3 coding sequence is TGTGCCAGCAGCTTAGTTCCTAGCGGGGGGAGGAATGAGCAGTTCTTC. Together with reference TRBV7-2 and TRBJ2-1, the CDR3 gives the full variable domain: GAGVSQSPSNKVTEKGKDVELRCDPISGHTALYWYRQSLGQGLEFLIYFQGNSAPDKSGLPSDRFSAERTGGSVSTLTIQRTQQEDSAVYLCASSLVPSGGRNEQFFGPGTRLTVL.

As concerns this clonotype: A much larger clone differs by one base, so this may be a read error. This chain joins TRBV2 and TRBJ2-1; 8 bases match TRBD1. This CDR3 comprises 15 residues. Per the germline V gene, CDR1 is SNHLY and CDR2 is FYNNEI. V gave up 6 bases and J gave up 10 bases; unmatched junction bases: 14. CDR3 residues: CASRSGQGRTYEQFF. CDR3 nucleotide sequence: TGTGCCAGCAGATCCGGACAGGGAAGGACCTACGAGCAGTTCTTC.

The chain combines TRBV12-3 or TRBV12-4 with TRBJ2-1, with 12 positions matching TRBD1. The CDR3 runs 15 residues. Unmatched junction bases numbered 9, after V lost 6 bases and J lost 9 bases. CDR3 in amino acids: CASSRGQGARAEQFF. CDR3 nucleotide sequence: TGTGCCAGCAGCCGGGGACAGGGGGCTAGGGCTGAGCAGTTCTTC.

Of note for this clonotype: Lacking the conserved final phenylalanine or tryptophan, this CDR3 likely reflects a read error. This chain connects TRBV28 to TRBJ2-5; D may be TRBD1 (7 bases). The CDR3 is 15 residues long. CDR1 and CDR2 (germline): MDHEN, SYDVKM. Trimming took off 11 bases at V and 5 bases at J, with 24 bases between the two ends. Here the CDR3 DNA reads TGTGCCGGCTCCTCCCGGGGCTCAGGGGGGGAGACCCAGTACGTC. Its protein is CAGSSRGSGGETQYV.

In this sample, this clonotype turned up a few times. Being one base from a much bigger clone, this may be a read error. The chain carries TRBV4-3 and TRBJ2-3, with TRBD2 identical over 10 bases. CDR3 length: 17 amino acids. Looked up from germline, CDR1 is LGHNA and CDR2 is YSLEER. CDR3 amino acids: CAGSHSRVAGGADTQYF. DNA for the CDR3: TGCGCCGGCAGCCATTCCCGGGTAGCGGGGGGCGCAGATACGCAGTATTTT.

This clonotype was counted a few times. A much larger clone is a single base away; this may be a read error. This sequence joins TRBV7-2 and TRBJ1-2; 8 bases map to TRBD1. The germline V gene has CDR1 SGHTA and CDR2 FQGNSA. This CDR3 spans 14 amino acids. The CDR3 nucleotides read TGTGCCAGCAGCTCAGGGGGCTGGAACTATGGCAACACCTTC. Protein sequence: CASSSGGWNYGNTF.